The 28 T cell receptor beta chains in this list originate from one sample, sequenced in a study of T cells in localized non-small cell lung cancer. This table comes from immunoSEQ multiplex PCR, and its TCRdb copy is limited to in-frame clones, with some not included. Of 35,000 to 45,000 clones in the sample, approximately 80% are singletons; the top ten hold roughly a sixth. The sequencing here drew on peripheral blood, taken before any cancer treatment. Source of these receptors: a male donor older than 55 with stage III squamous cell lung carcinoma.

The chain recombines TRBV7-2 with TRBJ2-2; the D gene is possibly TRBD2 (5 bases). The germline V and J ends were trimmed by 1 base and 4 bases, with 13 bases remaining between them. CDR3 length equals 16 residues. Germline values: CDR1 SGHTA, CDR2 FQGNSA. The CDR3 region has the DNA TGTGCCAGCAGCTTAGTTGGAGGATACCGCACCGGGGAGCTGTTTTTT. This translates into CASSLVGGYRTGELFF.

This chain joins TRBV18 and TRBJ2-6; the D is unclear. Germline lookup yields CDR1 KGHSH and CDR2 LQKENI. Trimming took 0 bases from V and 0 from J, leaving 6 bases between them. This CDR3 is built from 16 residues. The CDR3: CASSPPSSSGANVLTF. The CDR3 DNA is TGTGCCAGCTCACCACCGAGCTCCTCTGGGGCCAACGTCCTGACTTTC.

This clone was observed a few times. The DNA of the CDR3 is TGTGCCAGCAGTTACTCAGGCGGGAGGAGTTACGAGCAGTACTTC. It translates to CASSYSGGRSYEQYF. V usage is TRBV6-5 and J usage is TRBJ2-7; the match to TRBD2 covers 8 bases. V was clipped by 0 bases and J by 4 bases; unmatched bases: 5. Germline CDR1 MNHEY, CDR2 SVGAGI. This CDR3 has 15 residues.

V usage is TRBV7-9 and J usage is TRBJ1-2, with 7 bases fitting TRBD1. Per germline, CDR1 SEHNR and CDR2 FQNEAQ (reference sequence). This CDR3 comprises 13 residues. Trimming removed 5 bases from V and 7 bases from J; junction bases left unmatched: 7. The CDR3 region has the DNA TGTGCCAGCAGCCGTGACAGGGTCGGTGGCTACACCTTC. Translation: CASSRDRVGGYTF.

The gene calls are TRBV18 and TRBJ2-3, with a tentative D call TRBD1 (5 bases). CDR1 KGHSH and CDR2 LQKENI come from the germline V gene. V was cut by 5 bases and J by 2 bases, with 8 bases left in between. The CDR3 runs to 13 residues. This CDR3 reads CASSGGHTDTQYF. In DNA, the CDR3 is TGTGCCAGCTCAGGCGGACACACAGATACGCAGTATTTT.

The chain joins TRBV14 to TRBJ1-1; weak D call: TRBD1 (5 bases). Trimming took 3 bases from V and 5 from J, leaving 10 bases between them. This CDR3 has 13 residues. Per germline, CDR1 SGHDN and CDR2 FVKESK. The CDR3 nucleotides read TGTGCCAGCAGCCAGGGGCTGGAAACTGAAGCTTTCTTT. Its protein product is CASSQGLETEAFF.

On this clone itself: A junction end diverges from the germline sequence, so it may reflect a read error. The CDR3 DNA reads TGTGACAGCAGCTTTCGGGCCTCTGGAAACACCATATATTTT. It encodes CDSSFRASGNTIYF. This sequence joins TRBV7-2 and TRBJ1-3; D is ambiguous. CDR3 length: 14 amino acids. Germline CDR1 and CDR2: SGHTA and FQGNSA.

This clone has a single count. The chain is built from TRBV5-8 and TRBJ2-2, with TRBD1 identical over 7 bases. There are 14 residues in the CDR3. Germline CDR1 SGHTS, CDR2 YDEGEE. Losses at the gene ends were 1 base for V and 6 bases for J; bases not matched to a gene: 3. The CDR3 DNA reads as TGTGCCAGCAGCTTGAGGACAGGACCCGGGGAGCTGTTTTTT. As protein: CASSLRTGPGELFF.

This chain uses TRBV28 with TRBJ2-1, with a possible D match to TRBD2 (5 bases). The V gene lost 10 bases and the J gene lost 6 bases, with 16 bases spanning the gap. The CDR3 contains 13 residues. Germline CDR1 MDHEN, CDR2 SYDVKM. This chain's CDR3 is CAIESERVNEQFF. The DNA of the CDR3 is TGTGCCATCGAGAGTGAGAGGGTCAATGAGCAGTTCTTC. The variable domain in full, completed from reference TRBV28 and TRBJ2-1, reads DVKVTQSSRYLVKRTGEKVFLECVQDMDHENMFWYRQDPGLGLRLIYFSYDVKMKEKGDIPEGYSVSREKKERFSLILESASTNQTSMYLCAIESERVNEQFFGPGTRLTVL.

The genes are TRBV7-6 and TRBJ2-5; TRBD1 agrees at 7 bases. Germline CDR1 is SGHVS and CDR2 is FNYEAQ. Germline trimming cut 5 bases from V and 7 bases from J; bases unmatched to any gene: 7. The CDR3 has 13 residues. CDR3 nucleotides: TGTGCCAGCAGCATACAGGGGTTTGGGACCCAGTACTTC. Translating it yields CASSIQGFGTQYF. Based on the CDR3 plus reference TRBV7-6 and TRBJ2-5, the full variable domain is GAGVSQSPRYKVTKRGQDVALRCDPISGHVSLYWYRQALGQGPEFLTYFNYEAQQDKSGLPNDRFSAERPEGSISTLTIQRTEQRDSAMYRCASSIQGFGTQYFGPGTRLLVL.

This chain connects TRBV29-1 to TRBJ2-3, with a possible D match to TRBD1 (5 bases). This CDR3 has 14 residues. In germline, CDR1 is SQVTM, CDR2 ANQGSEA. The germline V and J ends were trimmed by 6 bases and 0 bases, with 13 bases remaining between them. CDR3 sequence: CSVGHSPSTDTQYF. The CDR3 DNA is TGCAGCGTCGGACATAGCCCTAGCACAGATACGCAGTATTTT.

V is TRBV7-8 and J is TRBJ2-2, with 9 bases aligning to TRBD1. Trimming at V came to 6 bases and at J to 5 bases, leaving 4 bases not matched to a gene. The CDR3 contains 14 residues. Per the germline V gene, CDR1 is SGHVS and CDR2 is FQNEAQ. CDR3 in DNA: TGTGCCAGCAGTCGTGACAGGGGGACCGGGGAGCTGTTTTTT. Translation gives CASSRDRGTGELFF. Based on the CDR3 plus reference TRBV7-8 and TRBJ2-2, the full variable domain is GAGVSQSPRYKVAKRGQDVALRCDPISGHVSLFWYQQALGQGPEFLTYFQNEAQLDKSGLPSDRFFAERPEGSVSTLKIQRTQQEDSAVYLCASSRDRGTGELFFGEGSRLTVL.

The chain links TRBV7-6 to TRBJ2-7; tentatively, D is TRBD1 (6 bases). CDR3 size: 14 residues. Per the germline V gene, CDR1 is SGHVS and CDR2 is FNYEAQ. V was pared by 1 base and J by 7 bases, with 14 bases between. CDR3 sequence (DNA): TGTGCCAGCAGCTTAGTCCAGGGGACCTCGGAGCAGTACTTC. It specifies CASSLVQGTSEQYF.

The chain combines TRBV6-1 with TRBJ1-5; possible D gene TRBD1, 6 bases. Germline V gene data show CDR1 as MNHNS and CDR2 as SASEGT. The length of the CDR3 is 14 residues. The V end was cut by 2 bases, the J end by 3 bases, with 8 bases between. The DNA of the CDR3 is TGTGCCAGCAGTGAACAGGGGAACAATCAGCCCCAGCATTTT. This translates into CASSEQGNNQPQHF.

The chain carries TRBV10-1 and TRBJ2-1, with a weak D call TRBD2 (5 bases). The CDR3 has 15 amino acids. From germline, CDR1 is WNHNN and CDR2 SYGVQD (reference sequence). The V gene lost 3 bases and the J gene lost 3 bases, with 12 bases spanning the gap. CDR3 in amino acids: CASSEGIAGYNEQFF. DNA of the CDR3: TGCGCCAGCAGTGAAGGAATCGCGGGCTACAATGAGCAGTTCTTC.

This chain's CDR3 is CALGGNTEAFF. The CDR3 DNA sequence: TGTGCCTTGGGGGGGAACACTGAAGCTTTCTTT. This chain connects TRBV30 to TRBJ1-1; possibly TRBD1 for D (5 bases). Trimming left V 7 bases short and J 1 base short, with 7 bases between. The length of the CDR3 is 11 residues. In germline, CDR1 is GTSNPN, CDR2 SVGIG (reference sequence).

The chain employs TRBV7-9 and TRBJ1-2; maybe TRBD1 (5 bases). CDR1 and CDR2 from the germline V gene are SEHNR and FQNEAQ (reference sequence). CDR3 length: 16 amino acids. The V end lost 5 bases, the J end lost 0 bases, and 16 bases lay between the germline ends. The CDR3 protein is CASSLPGAGPNYGYTF. CDR3 bases: TGTGCCAGCAGCCTCCCCGGGGCAGGGCCTAACTATGGCTACACCTTC.

V and J are TRBV5-1 and TRBJ2-1; 14 bases match TRBD2. Trimming at V came to 7 bases and at J to 2 bases, leaving 8 bases not matched to a gene. Germline V gives CDR1 SGHRS, CDR2 YFSETQ. The CDR3 contains 17 residues. In DNA, the CDR3 is TGCGCCAGCCGCCTAGGACTAGCGGGGGGACCCTACAATGAGCAGTTCTTC. Translating it yields CASRLGLAGGPYNEQFF.

This clone was seen a single time. The chain combines TRBV5-1 with TRBJ2-7; TRBD1 matches at 7 bases. The junction had 8 bases not matched to a gene; V was cut back by 3 bases and J by 5 bases. This CDR3 is 14 amino acids long. CDR1 SGHRS and CDR2 YFSETQ come from the germline V gene. CDR3 sequence reads: CASSYTGDPDEQYF. The DNA of the CDR3 is TGCGCCAGCAGCTACACAGGGGATCCGGACGAGCAGTACTTC. The complete variable domain, with remaining parts taken from reference TRBV5-1 and TRBJ2-7, reads KAGVTQTPRYLIKTRGQQVTLSCSPISGHRSVSWYQQTPGQGLQFLFEYFSETQRNKGNFPGRFSGRQFSNSRSEMNVSTLELGDSALYLCASSYTGDPDEQYFGPGTRLTVT.

The chain uses TRBV10-2 and TRBJ2-7, with 13 nucleotides matching TRBD2. Germline CDR1 is WSHSY and CDR2 is SAAADI. With 3 bases clipped from V and 2 bases from J, the junction kept 10 bases outside the gene matches. CDR3 size: 18 residues. The CDR3 DNA sequence: TGCGCCAGCAGTGATGAGGTGACTAGCGGGAGGAAAACCTACGAGCAGTACTTC. Translation: CASSDEVTSGRKTYEQYF.

J is TRBJ2-3 and V is TRBV7-6; D may be TRBD2 (6 bases). This CDR3 is built from 15 residues. Deletions cut 5 bases from V and 1 base from J, with 13 bases between. Germline lookup yields CDR1 SGHVS and CDR2 FNYEAQ. The CDR3, as DNA: TGTGCCAGCAGCCCCCCTGCGGGACGCACAGATACGCAGTATTTT. It is translated as CASSPPAGRTDTQYF.

The chain uses TRBV6-5 and TRBJ1-2; D not certain. V was clipped by 2 bases and J by 3 bases, with 7 bases between them. CDR3 length: 13 residues. CDR1 MNHEY and CDR2 SVGAGI come from the germline V gene. The CDR3 DNA is TGTGCCAGCAGTTACGGCACAGACTATGGCTACACCTTC. This codes for CASSYGTDYGYTF.

The J gene is TRBJ2-2, the V gene TRBV21-1; the tabulated D call, TRBD1, remains unverified against the DNA. TRBV21-1 is given as a pseudogene. The CDR3 is 18 amino acids. This CDR3 is CASSPPGTGLIGTGELFF. DNA for the CDR3: TGTGCCAGCAGCCCTCCTGGGACAGGGCTCATCGGCACCGGGGAGCTGTTTTTT.

In its sample, this clone was seen a few times. V usage is TRBV5-1 and J usage is TRBJ2-5; 7 nucleotides agree with TRBD1. Germline V gene sequence: CDR1 SGHRS, CDR2 YFSETQ. The CDR3 is 14 residues long. Germline trimming cut 4 bases from V and 5 bases from J; bases unmatched to any gene: 8. The CDR3 loop is CASSGGEQGETQYF. The CDR3 region has the DNA TGCGCCAGCAGCGGGGGAGAACAGGGGGAGACCCAGTACTTC.

This clone has only a few counts. The V call is TRBV6-5, the J call TRBJ2-3, with 8 bases aligning to TRBD2. The germline V gene has CDR1 MNHEY and CDR2 SVGAGI. CDR3 size: 14 residues. Trimming removed 5 bases from V and 5 bases from J; junction bases left unmatched: 6. The CDR3 nucleotides are TGTGCCAGCAGTCCGGGGGGGGATGGAGATACGCAGTATTTT. Amino acid sequence: CASSPGGDGDTQYF.

The table lists this clone with a count of one. V is TRBV30 and J is TRBJ2-2; D is perhaps TRBD1 (5 bases). With 3 bases removed from V and 5 bases from J, the gap between germline ends came to 10 bases. The CDR3 has 13 residues. Germline V gene sequence: CDR1 GTSNPN, CDR2 SVGIG (reference sequence). The CDR3 sequence is CAWRPGNTGELFF. The CDR3 nucleotides read TGTGCCTGGAGGCCAGGGAATACCGGGGAGCTGTTTTTT.

The chain carries TRBV18 and TRBJ1-5, with D perhaps matching TRBD1 (5 bases). The V gene lost 5 bases and the J gene lost 1 base, with 9 bases spanning the gap. Germline-derived CDR1 and CDR2 are KGHSH and LQKENI. This CDR3 spans 14 amino acids. The DNA for the CDR3 is TGTGCCAGCTCAGGGACGGACAGCAATCAGCCCCAGCATTTT. Translated, it gives CASSGTDSNQPQHF.

This sequence joins TRBV6-4 and TRBJ2-1; 14 nucleotides line up with TRBD2. Trimming removed 3 bases from V and 10 bases from J; junction bases left unmatched: 5. CDR1 MRHNA and CDR2 SNTAGT come from the germline V gene. This CDR3 region has 15 residues. CDR3 DNA sequence: TGTGCCAGCAGTGAGGGACTAGCGGGAGCGGGGGAGCAGTTCTTC. Protein product: CASSEGLAGAGEQFF.